Below, 14 T cell receptor beta chains from the same sample are listed, as sequenced in a study of graft-versus-host responses after intestinal transplantation. Using immunoSEQ multiplex PCR, the repertoire was profiled, and TCRdb retains in-frame clones only, with some absent. Seen here are fewer than 95,000 clones, roughly 91% observed once, and the top ten hold 2% to 2.5%. Their target antigens are unknown. The starting material was unstimulated CD8+ T cells sorted from spleen or lymph node cells, obtained before intestinal transplant. These receptors all come from a human donor who received an intestinal transplant.

The DNA for the CDR3 is TGCGCCAGCAGTGAGTCCACAGGGTTGGAGCAGTACTTC. The encoded protein is CASSESTGLEQYF. V usage is TRBV10-2 and J usage is TRBJ2-7, with D possibly matching TRBD1 (6 bases). The CDR3 is made up of 13 amino acids. With 0 bases removed from V and 7 bases from J, the gap between germline ends came to 10 bases. Per germline, CDR1 WSHSY and CDR2 SAAADI.

The chain uses TRBV30 and TRBJ2-1; a possible D gene is TRBD1 (5 bases). Per the germline V gene, CDR1 is GTSNPN and CDR2 is SVGIG (reference sequence). Trimming pared 5 bases from V and 0 bases from J, leaving 5 bases between. The CDR3 spans 12 residues. The CDR3 here is CAWDSSYNEQFF. The CDR3 coding sequence is TGTGCCTGGGACAGCTCCTACAATGAGCAGTTCTTC.

This clone was picked up one time. In DNA form, the CDR3 reads TGTGCCAGCAGCTTAGCAGCCGGAAACACCATATATTTT. Amino acid sequence: CASSLAAGNTIYF. J is TRBJ1-3 and V is TRBV7-6, with unresolved D. Germline assignment: CDR1 SGHVS and CDR2 FNYEAQ. The CDR3 is 13 residues long. Between the trimmed V and J ends, which lost 0 bases and 4 bases, there was a span of 4 bases.

V is TRBV16 and J is TRBJ2-1, with a tentative D call TRBD1 (6 bases). Per germline, CDR1 KGHSY and CDR2 FQNENV. The V gene lost 6 bases and the J gene lost 7 bases, with 16 bases spanning the gap. The CDR3 is 14 residues long. The CDR3 nucleotides are TGTGCCAGCAGAAATACAGGGACGGATAATGAGCAGTTCTTC. This translates into CASRNTGTDNEQFF.

The chain uses TRBV4-3 and TRBJ2-7; weak D call: TRBD1 (8 bases). The CDR3 has 15 residues. Germline-derived CDR1 and CDR2 are LGHNA and YSLEER. V lost 2 bases to trimming and J lost 4 bases, with 15 bases between them. CDR3 residues: CASSQSTGEGYEQYF. The CDR3 DNA follows: TGCGCCAGCAGCCAATCGACAGGGGAGGGTTACGAGCAGTACTTC.

The J gene is TRBJ2-7, the V gene TRBV27; D is perhaps TRBD2 (7 bases). V gave up 0 bases and J gave up 5 bases, with 14 bases separating them. CDR3 size: 15 residues. Germline V gives CDR1 MNHEY, CDR2 SMNVEV (reference sequence). CDR3 sequence reads: CASSLSRGGLDEQYF. The CDR3 nucleotides read TGTGCCAGCAGTTTATCGAGGGGGGGCCTCGACGAGCAGTACTTC.

This clone was recorded a few times. The chain uses TRBV2 and TRBJ1-5; 10 bases are shared with TRBD1. The length of the CDR3 is 14 residues. The germline V gene has CDR1 SNHLY and CDR2 FYNNEI. The V gene end was trimmed by 7 bases and the J gene end by 7 bases; junction bases not matched to a gene: 7. CDR3 in DNA: TGTGCCAGCACTTCCGGGACAGGGGACCAGCCCCAGCATTTT. It specifies CASTSGTGDQPQHF.

With regard to this clone: Its ends do not fully match the called genes, so a read error is possible. The CDR3 DNA reads TGTGCCAGCAGCTTAGCGCCTCTGCAGAACACCTTT. Encoded protein: CASSLAPLQNTF. The rearrangement uses TRBV7-9 and TRBJ2-3; no definite D call. This CDR3 is 12 amino acids long. In germline, CDR1 is SEHNR, CDR2 FQNEAQ (reference sequence).

V usage is TRBV4-3 and J usage is TRBJ2-1; TRBD2 aligns across 11 bases. This CDR3 has 18 residues. Trimming removed 1 base from V and 5 bases from J; junction bases left unmatched: 10. CDR1 is LGHNA, CDR2 YSLEER, per germline. The CDR3 coding sequence is TGCGCCAGCAGCCAAGGTTTTAGCGGGGGGGCCGGTCACAATGAGCAGTTCTTC. It translates to CASSQGFSGGAGHNEQFF.

This chain joins TRBV19 and TRBJ1-1; 11 nucleotides align to TRBD1. The trim removed 2 bases at V and 4 bases at J, leaving 6 bases unmatched. CDR3 length equals 16 residues. Germline V CDR1 and CDR2: LNHDA, SQIVND (reference sequence). The CDR3 DNA reads as TGTGCCAGTAGTATATGGACAGGGGGCGCGGGCACTGAAGCTTTCTTT. Translating it yields CASSIWTGGAGTEAFF.

The CDR3 reads CAISDGTGEETQYF. DNA of the CDR3: TGTGCCATCAGTGACGGGACAGGGGAGGAGACCCAGTACTTC. The V and J genes are TRBV10-3 and TRBJ2-5, with 10 bases lining up with TRBD1. CDR3 length: 14 residues. CDR1 is ENHRY, CDR2 SYGVKD, per germline. V shed 3 bases and J 5 bases; nucleotides not matched to a gene: 3.

The J gene is TRBJ2-1, the V gene TRBV11-3; TRBD1 matches 10 bases. The junction had 9 bases not matched to a gene; V was cut back by 5 bases and J by 8 bases. The CDR3 spans 15 residues. Germline V gives CDR1 SGHNT, CDR2 YENEEA. CDR3 DNA: TGTGCCAGCAGCCCCCGGGGACAGGGGATCCATGAGCAGTTCTTC. This codes for CASSPRGQGIHEQFF.

V is TRBV11-2 and J is TRBJ2-1; D may be TRBD2 (6 bases). The CDR3 is 16 amino acids. CDR1 and CDR2 (germline): SGHAT, FQNNGV. The V end was cut by 5 bases, the J end by 0 bases, with 14 bases between. The CDR3 DNA sequence: TGTGCCAGCAGCCTGGGGACTCTGAGCTCCTACAATGAGCAGTTCTTC. Translated, it gives CASSLGTLSSYNEQFF. Supplemented by reference TRBV11-2 and TRBJ2-1, the full variable domain reads EAGVAQSPRYKIIEKRQSVAFWCNPISGHATLYWYQQILGQGPKLLIQFQNNGVVDDSQLPKDRFSAERLKGVDSTLKIQPAKLEDSAVYLCASSLGTLSSYNEQFFGPGTRLTVL.

The chain employs TRBV9 and TRBJ1-1, with TRBD1 matching over 8 bases. This CDR3 spans 13 amino acids. V shed 4 bases, J shed 5 bases, and the junction held 4 bases outside the gene matches. Germline CDR1 SGDLS, CDR2 YYNGEE. CDR3 loop: CASSIRTGTEAFF. The CDR3 DNA reads TGTGCCAGCAGCATCCGGACAGGGACTGAAGCTTTCTTT.